This TCR beta chain was sequenced in a study of radiotherapy plus CTLA-4 blockade in lung cancer. Turning to the study itself: Among patients, about 20% showed objective responses, and 30% to 40% had disease control. Whole-study findings and limits: Among reported predictors of response, early blood T cell clone dynamics with interferon-beta performed best. Radiotherapy with ipilimumab was followed by blood expansion of tumor-derived clones.

TCRdb's copy holds only in-frame clones and misses some; the assay was immunoSEQ multiplex PCR. The sample shows tens of thousands of clones, 78% of them seen only once. Germline V gives CDR1 SGHRS, CDR2 YFSETQ. V was clipped by 3 bases and J by 1 base, with 16 bases between them. The CDR3 covers 16 residues. About this clone itself: The antigen remains undetermined.

Chemo-refractory metastatic non-small-cell lung cancer patients were treated with focal radiation plus CTLA-4 blockade with ipilimumab. The chain employs TRBV5-1 and TRBJ1-1, with D tentatively TRBD1 (5 bases). Sample: peripheral blood, taken from a patient treated with radiotherapy plus ipilimumab. The clonotype was recovered from a human donor with non-small cell lung cancer who had a complete response to radiotherapy plus ipilimumab. The CDR3 spells CASSSRAGSSNTEAFF. CDR3 DNA sequence: TGCGCCAGCAGCTCACGGGCAGGGTCTTCGAACACTGAAGCTTTCTTT.